The 21 T cell receptor beta chains presented below share a single source sample, sequenced in a study of cytomegalovirus exposure and HLA in healthy donors. This PCR relied on a set of 60 Vbeta primers and 13 Jbeta primers. Method: immunoSEQ multiplex PCR; TCRdb's copy keeps in-frame clones and lacks some. Among 100,000 to 150,000 clones listed, roughly 76% were seen once. Sequencing was carried out using PBMCs. Every receptor here comes from a woman aged 55-70 years in good health and CMV-seropositive.

This chain links TRBV7-2 with TRBJ2-4; TRBD2 is a possible D gene (6 bases). The germline CDR1 and CDR2 sequences are SGHTA and FQGNSA. CDR3 size: 15 residues. V lost 1 base and J 6 bases, leaving 13 bases between the germline ends. CDR3 sequence (DNA): TGTGCCAGCAGCTTAGTGGAGGGCAGGATAAACATTCAGTACTTC. Translation: CASSLVEGRINIQYF.

The genes are TRBV11-2 and TRBJ1-3; 10 nucleotides align to TRBD1. The length of the CDR3 is 15 residues. Germline CDR1 SGHAT, CDR2 FQNNGV. The J segment lost 0 bases and the V segment lost 5 bases, leaving 1 base of the junction unmatched. The DNA for the CDR3 is TGTGCCAGCAGCCGGGACAGGGGCTCTGGAAACACCATATATTTT. The encoded protein is CASSRDRGSGNTIYF.

This clone came up a few times. V is TRBV7-2 and J is TRBJ2-5; TRBD2 matches at 7 bases. The better agreement between TRBJ2-7 and the DNA end casts doubt on the J call. Germline CDR1 and CDR2: SGHTA and FQGNSA. The CDR3 loop spans 14 amino acids. CDR3 DNA: TGTGCCAGCTTCCCCGGGGGGAGCTCCTACGAGCAGTACTTC. This gives the protein CASFPGGSSYEQYF.

This clone was seen just once. This chain uses TRBV2 with TRBJ2-7; 9 nucleotides match TRBD1. The V gene's germline CDR1 is SNHLY and CDR2 FYNNEI. Germline trimming cut 6 bases from V and 5 bases from J; bases unmatched to any gene: 8. CDR3 length: 14 amino acids. In DNA, the CDR3 is TGTGCCAGCAGCGCTGGGACAGGGCGGAACGAGCAGTACTTC. Amino acids: CASSAGTGRNEQYF.

The rearrangement joins TRBV28 to TRBJ1-6; 7 bases are a match to TRBD1. The CDR3 is made up of 14 amino acids. The J segment lost 7 bases and the V segment lost 6 bases, leaving 6 bases of the junction unmatched. CDR1 and CDR2 from the germline V gene are MDHEN and SYDVKM. CDR3 sequence reads: CASRVQGRNSPLHF. The CDR3 bases are TGTGCCAGCAGGGTACAGGGGAGGAATTCACCCCTCCACTTT.

The CDR3 nucleotides are TGTGCCAGCAGCTTAGGGGGGGGACGGGGGGGCCCGGGCAATGAGCAGTTCTTC. Translated, it gives CASSLGGGRGGPGNEQFF. The V call is TRBV7-9, the J call TRBJ2-1; 8 bases match TRBD2. The CDR3 spans 18 residues. In germline, CDR1 is SEHNR, CDR2 FQNEAQ (reference sequence). J lost 6 bases, V lost 1 base, and 14 bases had no gene match.

This chain uses TRBV7-9 with TRBJ1-4; D uncertain. Trimming left V 1 base short and J 8 bases short, with 14 bases between. CDR1 is SEHNR, CDR2 FQNEAQ, per germline (reference sequence). The length of the CDR3 is 15 residues. The CDR3 spells CASSLGGAGGEKLFF. DNA for the CDR3: TGTGCCAGCAGCTTAGGAGGCGCGGGAGGGGAAAAACTGTTTTTT.

This clone has only a few counts. J is TRBJ1-2 and V is TRBV30, with D perhaps TRBD1 (6 bases). V shed 5 bases and J shed 2 bases, with 12 bases lying between them. The CDR3 runs 13 residues. Per the germline V gene, CDR1 is GTSNPN and CDR2 is SVGIG (reference sequence). CDR3 sequence (DNA): TGTGCCTGGGCCCCAGGACAGAACTATGGCTACACCTTC. Translating gives CAWAPGQNYGYTF.

The CDR3 here is CASSLVGLAGGSSYEQYF. In nucleotides, the CDR3 is TGTGCCAGCAGCTTAGTGGGGCTAGCGGGGGGCTCCTCCTACGAGCAGTACTTC. The chain joins TRBV7-8 to TRBJ2-7; 11 bases agree with TRBD2. The CDR3 extends over 18 amino acids. CDR1 and CDR2 (germline): SGHVS, FQNEAQ. V dropped 1 base and J dropped 0; count of bases not matched to a gene: 8.

J is TRBJ2-1 and V is TRBV30; 9 positions match TRBD1. This CDR3 is built from 16 residues. V lost 2 bases and J lost 3; bases outside the gene matches: 8. Germline values: CDR1 GTSNPN, CDR2 SVGIG (reference sequence). CDR3 nucleotides: TGTGCCTGGAGTAACAGGGGGCTCGCCTACTACAATGAGCAGTTCTTC. Protein product: CAWSNRGLAYYNEQFF.

The chain joins TRBV7-2 to TRBJ2-7, with TRBD1 identical over 10 bases. V was pared by 6 bases and J by 6 bases, with 5 bases of the junction left unmatched. This CDR3 contains 13 residues. In germline, CDR1 is SGHTA, CDR2 FQGNSA. CDR3 loop: CASRGTGEVEQYF. The CDR3 DNA reads TGTGCCAGCAGGGGGACAGGGGAAGTCGAGCAGTACTTC.

This clone was recorded a few times. The V gene is TRBV7-3, the J gene TRBJ2-1, with D possibly TRBD2 on 7 matching bases. CDR1 and CDR2 (germline): SGHTA, FQGTGA. Trimming removed 2 bases from V and 7 bases from J, with 15 bases in between. The CDR3 loop spans 15 amino acids. CDR3 bases: TGTGCCAGCAGCTTATACGGGGGGCCGGGGAATGAGCAGTTCTTC. It encodes CASSLYGGPGNEQFF.

This sequence joins TRBV30 and TRBJ2-3; 7 nucleotides line up with TRBD1. V lost 5 bases, J lost 7 bases, and 9 bases stayed unmatched. The CDR3 consists of 13 residues. Germline assignment: CDR1 GTSNPN and CDR2 SVGIG (reference sequence). CDR3 DNA sequence: TGTGCCTGGGCCCGACAGGGTCCAAATACGCAGTATTTT. Its translation: CAWARQGPNTQYF.

This clone has a handful of counts. The V gene is TRBV9, the J gene TRBJ2-2; 7 bases align to TRBD2. This CDR3 comprises 17 residues. Germline trimming cut 4 bases from V and 5 bases from J; bases unmatched to any gene: 14. CDR1 is SGDLS, CDR2 YYNGEE, per germline. The CDR3 protein is CASSTRPSWEGTGELFF. CDR3 coding DNA: TGTGCCAGCAGCACCCGACCCAGTTGGGAGGGAACCGGGGAGCTGTTTTTT.

V gene TRBV5-1 combines with J gene TRBJ2-1; D gene unclear. V gave up 0 bases and J gave up 4 bases, with 5 bases separating them. The CDR3 runs 13 residues. Germline-derived CDR1 and CDR2 are SGHRS and YFSETQ. DNA for the CDR3: TGCGCCAGCAGCTTGGAGCCGTACAATGAGCAGTTCTTC. As protein: CASSLEPYNEQFF.

The chain employs TRBV30 and TRBJ1-1; maybe TRBD1 (5 bases). The V end lost 5 bases, the J end lost 5 bases, and 18 bases lay between the germline ends. The CDR3 runs to 14 residues. Germline V gives CDR1 GTSNPN, CDR2 SVGIG (reference sequence). For the CDR3, the DNA is TGTGCCTGGGGGGGGTGGCAGGGTTATACTGAAGCTTTCTTT. It yields the protein CAWGGWQGYTEAFF. The entire variable domain, with the rest obtained from reference TRBV30 and TRBJ1-1, is as follows: SQTIHQWPATLVQPVGSPLSLECTVEGTSNPNLYWYRQAAGRGLQLLFYSVGIGQISSEVPQNLSASRPQDRQFILSSKKLLLSDSGFYLCAWGGWQGYTEAFFGQGTRLTVV.

The rearrangement uses TRBV5-1 and TRBJ2-5; 11 bases agree with TRBD2. Per germline, CDR1 SGHRS and CDR2 YFSETQ. V lost 0 bases, J lost 5 bases, and 0 bases stayed unmatched. There are 14 residues in the CDR3. In DNA form, the CDR3 reads TGCGCCAGCAGCTTGGGGACTAGCGGGGAGACCCAGTACTTC. Its protein product is CASSLGTSGETQYF.

This clone has only one observation. The chain carries TRBV11-2 and TRBJ1-2; D possibly corresponds to TRBD1 (5 bases). V shed 0 bases and J shed 4 bases, with 12 bases lying between them. Germline-derived CDR1 and CDR2 are SGHAT and FQNNGV. The CDR3 contains 15 residues. The CDR3 sequence is CASSLDRTQGYGYTF. The CDR3 DNA sequence: TGTGCCAGCAGCTTAGATCGAACTCAGGGCTATGGCTACACCTTC.

This clone was seen once. J is TRBJ1-2 and V is TRBV7-9, with D unclear. From germline, CDR1 is SEHNR and CDR2 FQNEAQ (reference sequence). The CDR3 contains 14 residues. V dropped 7 bases and J dropped 1 base, with 13 bases sitting between them. The CDR3 here is CASIPSGLNYGYTF. The CDR3 coding sequence is TGTGCCAGCATTCCCTCAGGACTTAACTATGGCTACACCTTC. Full variable domain (outside the CDR3, taken from reference TRBV7-9 and TRBJ1-2): DTGVSQNPRHKITKRGQNVTFRCDPISEHNRLYWYRQTLGQGPEFLTYFQNEAQLEKSRLLSDRFSAERPKGSFSTLEIQRTEQGDSAMYLCASIPSGLNYGYTFGSGTRLTVV.

The rearrangement joins TRBV5-1 to TRBJ1-2, with D uncertain. This CDR3 region has 17 residues. Germline CDR1 and CDR2: SGHRS and YFSETQ. V was shortened by 2 bases and J by 0 bases, with 17 bases between the two germline ends. The CDR3 nucleotides read TGCGCCAGCAGCTTAGTCGCAGACACAAGGACTAACTATGGCTACACCTTC. Its protein is CASSLVADTRTNYGYTF.

The V and J genes are TRBV19 and TRBJ1-2, with a weak D call TRBD1 (5 bases). The CDR3 sequence is 16 residues long. V was cut by 3 bases and J by 2 bases, with 16 bases left in between. Germline V gene sequence: CDR1 LNHDA, CDR2 SQIVND (reference sequence). The CDR3 bases are TGTGCCAGTAGTATCCTCGGGGGTGTAATCAACTATGGCTACACCTTC. Translation gives CASSILGGVINYGYTF. The full variable domain, completed using reference TRBV19 and TRBJ1-2, is DGGITQSPKYLFRKEGQNVTLSCEQNLNHDAMYWYRQDPGQGLRLIYYSQIVNDFQKGDIAEGYSVSREKKESFPLTVTSAQKNPTAFYLCASSILGGVINYGYTFGSGTRLTVV.